The text below deals with one T cell receptor beta chain. This record belongs to a study of T cell changes during pregnancy in multiple sclerosis. Sequencing used immunoSEQ multiplex PCR; TCRdb keeps in-frame clones, though not all of them. The sample lists some 70,000 clones; about 90% were seen once. Unmatched junction bases numbered 3, after V lost 0 bases and J lost 10 bases. The CDR3 has 14 amino acids. Germline CDR1 PRHDT, CDR2 FYEKMQ (reference sequence). This receptor was obtained from a female donor in good health, enrolled as a control in a pregnancy study. The sequenced sample was peripheral blood, obtained after pregnancy. The J gene is TRBJ2-1, the V gene TRBV13; 10 bases are a match to TRBD2. CDR3 in DNA: TGTGCCAGCAGCTTAGGGCTAGCGGGGGCCGAGCAGTTCTTC. Translation gives CASSLGLAGAEQFF. The full variable domain, with the rest looked up from reference TRBV13 and TRBJ2-1, is AAGVIQSPRHLIKEKRETATLKCYPIPRHDTVYWYQQGPGQDPQFLISFYEKMQSDKGSIPDRFSAQQFSDYHSELNMSSLELGDSALYFCASSLGLAGAEQFFGPGTRLTVL.